This T cell receptor (beta chain) was observed in a study of stem cell transplantation in POMP-related autoinflammatory disease (TCRdb year 2021). With regard to the full study: It was hypothesized that MHC class I-dependent CD8+ T-cell differentiation and positive selection are impaired by defective thymoproteasomes, resulting in skewing of the TRB repertoire. Before transplant, CD4+ naive T-cell skewing, low CD8+ T-cell proportions, and reduced T-cell cytokine secretion were observed in patients. Through one year post-transplant, neutrophils and platelets showed 100% donor engraftment on DNA chimerism analysis. High-throughput TRB sequencing assessed how POMP deficiency affects T-cell receptor beta repertoire diversity and CDR3 characteristics. Study-wide findings and limitations: A trend toward lower TRB diversity and higher clonality was observed in PRAID patients across all analyzed T-cell subsets. Statistical significance for the trend toward lower diversity and increased clonality in PRAID patients was reached only for regulatory T cells. A restricted number of unique TRB V-J gene pairings was observed in PRAID patients.

Preparation of the library involved the immunoSEQ multiplex PCR assay. The authors' pipeline ran thus. Shannon entropy, which takes clonal size distribution into account, was used to quantify repertoire diversity. The Gini-Simpson index (Simpson_1-D) was used to measure inequality of clonotype distribution. TCRdb's version of the immuneACCESS table is confined to in-frame rearrangements and falls short of the full clone set. An unresolved V gene accounts for under half of the shortfall where checked; the remainder is of unknown origin. The V and J calls and the clone size are those of that table, but D and trimming were determined from the DNA. This sample has roughly 8,900 clones in its table, and 88% of those were observed once. The top ten clonotypes cover around an eighth of the sample. This specimen's time point label, interpreted: after hematopoietic stem cell transplant. PRAID was marked by prominent immunodeficiency together with autoinflammation. T-cell subsets (conventional T cells, CD8+ T cells, regulatory T cells, T follicular helper cells) were sorted before TRB sequencing.

This clone was recorded once. Its antigen is not yet known. Base qualities are not at hand, and no much larger clone is one base apart. Trimming takes 2 bases from V and 2 bases from J, and the germline ends sit 10 bases apart. CDR1 SNHLY and CDR2 FYNNEI were looked up in the germline V gene. Reading from cysteine to phenylalanine, the CDR3 counts 15 amino acids. Only the CDR3 part of the read is kept: 45 bases, read in frame from the first base. The rearrangement combines TRBV2 with TRBJ1-5, with no confident D gene call. The sequence was collected from a human patient with POMP-related autoinflammation and immune dysregulation (PRAID). A transplant means some T cells may be of graft donor rather than patient origin. The sequencing used CD8+ T cells from PBMCs, collected after stem cell transplantation. The CDR3 region reads CASSEIGVGNQPQHF. The nucleotide sequence is given as TGTGCCAGCAGTGAAATCGGGGTGGGCAATCAGCCCCAGCATTTT.